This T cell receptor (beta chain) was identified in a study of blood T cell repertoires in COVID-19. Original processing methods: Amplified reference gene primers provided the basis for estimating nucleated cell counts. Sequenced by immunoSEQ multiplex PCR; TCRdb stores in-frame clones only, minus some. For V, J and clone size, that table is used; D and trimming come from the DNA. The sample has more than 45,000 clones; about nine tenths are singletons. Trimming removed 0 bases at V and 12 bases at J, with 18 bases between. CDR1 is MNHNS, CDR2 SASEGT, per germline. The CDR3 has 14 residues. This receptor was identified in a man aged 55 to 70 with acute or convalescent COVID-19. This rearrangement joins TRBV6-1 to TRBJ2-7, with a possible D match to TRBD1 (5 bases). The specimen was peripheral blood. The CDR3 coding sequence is TGTGCCAGCAGTGAAGCGGTCGGCGTGGCAGGGCGGTACTTC. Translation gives CASSEAVGVAGRYF.